This T cell receptor (beta chain) was recorded in a study of OX40 agonist ivuxolimab in advanced cancers. The wider study: The study reported partial responses in three patients: one hepatocellular carcinoma, two cutaneous melanoma.

Details on this clone: Its antigen remains unknown.

Generated by immunoSEQ multiplex PCR, the TCRdb table keeps only in-frame clones and is missing some. The sample holds about 31,000 clones, around 76% seen once. CDR1 and CDR2 from the germline V gene are SNHLY and FYNNEI. CDR3 size: 13 residues. The ends lost 5 bases at V and 5 bases at J; junction bases unmatched: 4. Whole-study results and caveats: At doses 0.1 to 3.0 mg/kg, CD4+ and CD8+ clones expanded.

This sequence joins TRBV2 and TRBJ2-7; 9 positions agree with TRBD1. Material: CD4+ or CD8+ T cells sorted from blood, obtained in a trial of the OX40 agonist ivuxolimab. This TCR was sampled from an adult with an advanced solid tumor such as melanoma, head and neck, liver or kidney cancer. CDR3 nucleotide sequence: TGTGCCAGCAGTCGGGGACAGGGAAACGAGCAGTACTTC. It translates to CASSRGQGNEQYF.